A single sample gave rise to the 2 T cell receptor beta chains below, sequenced in a study of CD8 T cells in Susac syndrome. After extraction with the RNeasy kit, roughly 0.5 to 1 ug of the RNA was reverse transcribed using random hexamers. TCRdb re-derived calls from the immunoSEQ multiplex PCR reads in MiXCR, one entry per CDR3 protein. The sample carries nearly 200,000 distinct CDR3 sequences, about 96% recorded once. The sequenced material came from CD4+ T cells from PBMCs. The receptors were sampled from a human donor with multiple sclerosis.

This clonotype was detected once. This chain connects TRBV7-9 to TRBJ2-1; the D gene is possibly TRBD1 (6 bases). The ends were cut back, 4 bases at V and 4 bases at J, with 14 bases in the middle. The CDR3 runs 15 residues. Germline loops: CDR1 SEHNR, CDR2 FQNEAQ (reference sequence). The CDR3 region is CASSWGLRGYNEQFF. DNA for the CDR3: TGTGCCAGCAGCTGGGGCCTCAGGGGATACAATGAGCAGTTCTTC.

The V gene is TRBV10-3, the J gene TRBJ2-1, with D maybe TRBD1 (5 bases). The germline V gene has CDR1 ENHRY and CDR2 SYGVKD. V was trimmed by 6 bases and J by 8 bases, leaving 11 bases between them. CDR3 length equals 12 residues. CDR3 residues: CAIRADTDEQFF. The CDR3 DNA reads as TGTGCCATCAGGGCGGACACCGATGAGCAGTTCTTC.